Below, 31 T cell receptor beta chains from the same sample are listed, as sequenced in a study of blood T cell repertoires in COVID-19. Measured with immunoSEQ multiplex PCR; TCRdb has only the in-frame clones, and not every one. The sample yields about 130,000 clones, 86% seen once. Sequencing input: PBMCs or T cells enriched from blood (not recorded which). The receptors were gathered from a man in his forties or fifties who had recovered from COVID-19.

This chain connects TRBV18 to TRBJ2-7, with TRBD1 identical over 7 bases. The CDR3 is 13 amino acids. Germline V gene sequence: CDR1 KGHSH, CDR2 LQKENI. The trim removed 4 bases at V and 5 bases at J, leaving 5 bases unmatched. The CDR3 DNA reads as TGTGCCAGCTCACTGAGGGGGCTGAACGAGCAGTACTTC. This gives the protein CASSLRGLNEQYF. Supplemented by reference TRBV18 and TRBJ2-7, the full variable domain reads NAGVMQNPRHLVRRRGQEARLRCSPMKGHSHVYWYRQLPEEGLKFMVYLQKENIIDESGMPKERFSAEFPKEGPSILRIQQVVRGDSAAYFCASSLRGLNEQYFGPGTRLTVT.

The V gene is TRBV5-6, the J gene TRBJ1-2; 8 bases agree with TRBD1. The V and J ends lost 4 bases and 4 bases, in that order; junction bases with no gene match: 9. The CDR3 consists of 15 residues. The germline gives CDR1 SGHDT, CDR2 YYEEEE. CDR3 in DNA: TGTGCCAGCAGCGCGCTGGACAGGGACGGCTATGGCTACACCTTC. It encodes CASSALDRDGYGYTF.

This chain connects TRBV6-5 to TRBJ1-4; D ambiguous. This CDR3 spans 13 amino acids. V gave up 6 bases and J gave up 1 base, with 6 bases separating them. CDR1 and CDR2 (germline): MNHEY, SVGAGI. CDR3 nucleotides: TGTGCCAGCAGGACTCAAACTAATGAAAAACTGTTTTTT. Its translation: CASRTQTNEKLFF.

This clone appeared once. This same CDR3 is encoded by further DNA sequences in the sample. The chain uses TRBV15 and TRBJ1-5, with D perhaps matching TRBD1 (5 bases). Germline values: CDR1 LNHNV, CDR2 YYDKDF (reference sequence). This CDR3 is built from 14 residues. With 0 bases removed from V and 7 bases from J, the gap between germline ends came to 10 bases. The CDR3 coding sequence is TGTGCCACCAGCAGAGATAAGGGGTACCAGCCCCAGCATTTT. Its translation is CATSRDKGYQPQHF. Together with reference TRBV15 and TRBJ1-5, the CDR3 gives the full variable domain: DAMVIQNPRYQVTQFGKPVTLSCSQTLNHNVMYWYQQKSSQAPKLLFHYYDKDFNNEADTPDNFQSRRPNTSFCFLDIRSPGLGDTAMYLCATSRDKGYQPQHFGDGTRLSIL.

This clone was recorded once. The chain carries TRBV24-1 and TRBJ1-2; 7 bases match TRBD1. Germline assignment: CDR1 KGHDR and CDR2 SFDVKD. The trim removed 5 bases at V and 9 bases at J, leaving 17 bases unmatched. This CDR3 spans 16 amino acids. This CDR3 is CATSGRQGRVSNRYTF. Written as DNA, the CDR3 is TGTGCCACCAGTGGGAGACAGGGAAGGGTTTCGAATCGCTACACCTTC.

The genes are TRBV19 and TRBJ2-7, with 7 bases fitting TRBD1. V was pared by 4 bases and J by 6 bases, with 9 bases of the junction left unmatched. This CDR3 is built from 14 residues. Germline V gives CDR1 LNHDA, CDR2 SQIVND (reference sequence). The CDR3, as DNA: TGTGCCAGTAGTAAATGGGACAGAGGTAGCGAGCAGTACTTC. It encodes CASSKWDRGSEQYF. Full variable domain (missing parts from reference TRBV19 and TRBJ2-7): DGGITQSPKYLFRKEGQNVTLSCEQNLNHDAMYWYRQDPGQGLRLIYYSQIVNDFQKGDIAEGYSVSREKKESFPLTVTSAQKNPTAFYLCASSKWDRGSEQYFGPGTRLTVT.

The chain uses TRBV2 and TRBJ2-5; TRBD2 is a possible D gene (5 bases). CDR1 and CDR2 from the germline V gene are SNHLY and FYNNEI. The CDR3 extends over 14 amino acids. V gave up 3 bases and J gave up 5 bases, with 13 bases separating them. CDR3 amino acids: CASSDPDSGETQYF. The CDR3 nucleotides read TGTGCCAGCAGTGACCCGGACTCGGGGGAGACCCAGTACTTC.

The CDR3, as DNA: TGTGCCAGCACCCCGGGGGACAGGGGGTACGAGCAGTACGTC. It is translated as CASTPGDRGYEQYV. The rearrangement uses TRBV11-2 and TRBJ2-7; 11 bases agree with TRBD1. The germline gives CDR1 SGHAT, CDR2 FQNNGV. The CDR3 extends over 14 amino acids. The V and J ends lost 7 bases and 4 bases, in that order; junction bases with no gene match: 6.

Here the CDR3 DNA reads TGTGCCAGCAGTATCACACAGGGGTTCGGCACTGAAGCTTTCTTT. Translating gives CASSITQGFGTEAFF. V is TRBV28 and J is TRBJ1-1; 7 nucleotides agree with TRBD1. Germline-derived CDR1 and CDR2 are MDHEN and SYDVKM. There are 15 residues in the CDR3. V was clipped by 5 bases and J by 4 bases; unmatched bases: 10.

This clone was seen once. CDR3 protein: CASSPRRTESNEKLFF. The CDR3 DNA reads as TGTGCCAGCTCACCACGTCGGACAGAGTCTAATGAAAAACTGTTTTTT. The rearrangement uses TRBV18 and TRBJ1-4; D might be TRBD1 (6 bases). V dropped 1 base and J dropped 3 bases, with 12 bases sitting between them. Germline values: CDR1 KGHSH, CDR2 LQKENI. CDR3 size: 16 residues.

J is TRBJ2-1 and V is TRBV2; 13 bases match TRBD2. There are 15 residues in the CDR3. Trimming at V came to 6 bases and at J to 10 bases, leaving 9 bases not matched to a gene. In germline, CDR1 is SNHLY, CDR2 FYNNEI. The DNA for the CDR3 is TGTGCCAGCAGACCAACTAGCGGGAGGGCAAAAGAGCAGTTCTTC. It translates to CASRPTSGRAKEQFF.

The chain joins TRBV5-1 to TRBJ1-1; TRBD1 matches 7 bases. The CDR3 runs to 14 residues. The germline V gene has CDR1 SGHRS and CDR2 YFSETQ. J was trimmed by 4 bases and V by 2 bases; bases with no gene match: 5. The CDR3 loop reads CASSFQGGGTEAFF. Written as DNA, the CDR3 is TGCGCCAGCAGCTTCCAGGGGGGAGGCACTGAAGCTTTCTTT.

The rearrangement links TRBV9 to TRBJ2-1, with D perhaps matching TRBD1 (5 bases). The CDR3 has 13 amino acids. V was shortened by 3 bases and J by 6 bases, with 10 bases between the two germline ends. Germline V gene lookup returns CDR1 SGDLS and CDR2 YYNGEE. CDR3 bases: TGTGCCAGCAGCGCCACAGGAGTCAATGAGCAGTTCTTC. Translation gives CASSATGVNEQFF.

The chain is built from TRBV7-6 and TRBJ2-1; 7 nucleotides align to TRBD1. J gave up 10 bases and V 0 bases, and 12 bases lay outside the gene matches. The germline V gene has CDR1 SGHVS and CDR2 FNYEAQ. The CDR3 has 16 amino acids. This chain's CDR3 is CASSLASGQPLIEQFF. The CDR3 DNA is TGTGCCAGCAGCTTAGCGTCGGGACAGCCGTTAATCGAGCAGTTCTTC. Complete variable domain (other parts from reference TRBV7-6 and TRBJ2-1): GAGVSQSPRYKVTKRGQDVALRCDPISGHVSLYWYRQALGQGPEFLTYFNYEAQQDKSGLPNDRFSAERPEGSISTLTIQRTEQRDSAMYRCASSLASGQPLIEQFFGPGTRLTVL.

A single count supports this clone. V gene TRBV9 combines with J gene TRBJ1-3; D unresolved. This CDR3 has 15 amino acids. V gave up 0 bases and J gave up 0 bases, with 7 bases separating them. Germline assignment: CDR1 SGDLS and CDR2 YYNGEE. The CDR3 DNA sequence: TGTGCCAGCAGCGTAGCTCCGAGCTCTGGAAACACCATATATTTT. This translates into CASSVAPSSGNTIYF.

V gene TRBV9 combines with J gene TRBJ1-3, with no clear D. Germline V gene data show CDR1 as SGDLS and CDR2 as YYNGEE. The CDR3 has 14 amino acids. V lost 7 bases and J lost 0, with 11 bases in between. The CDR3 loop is CASAEQSSGNTIYF. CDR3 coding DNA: TGTGCCAGCGCCGAACAGAGCTCTGGAAACACCATATATTTT.

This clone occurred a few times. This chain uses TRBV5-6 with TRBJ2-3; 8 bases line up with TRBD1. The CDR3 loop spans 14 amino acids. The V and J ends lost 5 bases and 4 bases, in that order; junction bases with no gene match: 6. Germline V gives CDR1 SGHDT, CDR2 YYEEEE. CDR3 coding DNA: TGTGCCAGCAGGACCGGGACAGGCTCAGATACGCAGTATTTT. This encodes CASRTGTGSDTQYF.

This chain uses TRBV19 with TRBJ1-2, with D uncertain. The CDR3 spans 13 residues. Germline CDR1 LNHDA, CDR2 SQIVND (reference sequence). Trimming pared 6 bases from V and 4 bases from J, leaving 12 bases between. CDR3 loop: CASSPRGGYGYTF. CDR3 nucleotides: TGTGCCAGTAGCCCGCGGGGAGGCTATGGCTACACCTTC.

CDR3 sequence (DNA): TGTGCCAGCTCATCGACAGGGGACGAGCAGTACTTC. Translation gives CASSSTGDEQYF. V and J are TRBV18 and TRBJ2-7; 8 nucleotides agree with TRBD1. J lost 5 bases, V lost 5 bases, and 2 bases had no gene match. Germline-derived CDR1 and CDR2 are KGHSH and LQKENI. The CDR3 consists of 12 residues.

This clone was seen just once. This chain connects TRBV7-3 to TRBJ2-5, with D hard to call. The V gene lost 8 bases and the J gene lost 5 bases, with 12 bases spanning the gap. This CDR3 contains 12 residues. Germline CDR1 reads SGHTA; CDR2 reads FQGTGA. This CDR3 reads CASGPGSETQYF. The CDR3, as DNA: TGTGCCAGCGGTCCAGGTTCGGAGACCCAGTACTTC.

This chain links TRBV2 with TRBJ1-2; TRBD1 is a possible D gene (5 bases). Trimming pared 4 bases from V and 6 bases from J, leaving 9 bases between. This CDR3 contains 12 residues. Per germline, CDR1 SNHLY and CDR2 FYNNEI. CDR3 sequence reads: CASSVGGHGYTF. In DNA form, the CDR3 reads TGTGCCAGCAGTGTCGGGGGACATGGCTACACCTTC.

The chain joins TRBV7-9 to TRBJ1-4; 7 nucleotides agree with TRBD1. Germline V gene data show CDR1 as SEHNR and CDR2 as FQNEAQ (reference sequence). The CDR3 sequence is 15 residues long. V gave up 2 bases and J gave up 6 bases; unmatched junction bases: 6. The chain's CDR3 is CASSLRRQGYEKLFF. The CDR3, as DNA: TGTGCCAGCAGCTTAAGGAGACAGGGCTATGAAAAACTGTTTTTT.

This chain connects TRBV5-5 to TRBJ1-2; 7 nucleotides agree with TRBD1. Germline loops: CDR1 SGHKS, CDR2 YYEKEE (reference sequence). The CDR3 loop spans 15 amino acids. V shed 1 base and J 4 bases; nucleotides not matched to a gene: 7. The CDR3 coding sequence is TGTGCCAGCAGCTTGCTTACAGGGGTTGCCTATGGCTACACCTTC. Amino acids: CASSLLTGVAYGYTF.

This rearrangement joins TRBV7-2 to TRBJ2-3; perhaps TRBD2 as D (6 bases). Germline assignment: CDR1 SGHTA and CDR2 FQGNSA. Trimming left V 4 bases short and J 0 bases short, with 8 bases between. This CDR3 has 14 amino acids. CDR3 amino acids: CASSWRDSTDTQYF. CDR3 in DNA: TGTGCCAGCAGCTGGAGGGACAGCACAGATACGCAGTATTTT.

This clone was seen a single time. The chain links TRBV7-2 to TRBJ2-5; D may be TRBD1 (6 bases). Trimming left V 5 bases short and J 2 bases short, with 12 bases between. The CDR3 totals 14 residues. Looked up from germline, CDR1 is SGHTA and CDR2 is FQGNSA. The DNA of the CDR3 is TGTGCCAGCAGCCCTAACAGGGCTCAAGAGACCCAGTACTTC. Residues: CASSPNRAQETQYF.

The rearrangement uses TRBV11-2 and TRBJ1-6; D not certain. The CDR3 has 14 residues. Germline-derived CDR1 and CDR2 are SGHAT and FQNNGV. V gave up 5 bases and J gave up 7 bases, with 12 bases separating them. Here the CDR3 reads CASSLGIVNSPLHF. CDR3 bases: TGTGCCAGCAGCCTAGGTATTGTCAATTCACCCCTCCACTTT.

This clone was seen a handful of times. CDR3 in amino acids: CASSPTLGTGSRTDTQYF. The DNA of the CDR3 is TGTGCCAGCAGCCCTACCCTCGGGACAGGGTCGAGGACAGATACGCAGTATTTT. The chain carries TRBV7-2 and TRBJ2-3; 9 bases match TRBD1. V was pared by 5 bases and J by 3 bases, with 15 bases of the junction left unmatched. The CDR3 contains 18 residues. In germline, CDR1 is SGHTA, CDR2 FQGNSA.

This chain's CDR3 is CATSQEASGGPRQETQYF. The DNA for the CDR3 is TGTGCCACCAGCCAAGAGGCCAGCGGGGGGCCCCGACAAGAGACCCAGTACTTC. The V gene is TRBV15, the J gene TRBJ2-5; 9 bases map to TRBD2. The CDR3 runs to 18 residues. The germline V gene has CDR1 LNHNV and CDR2 YYDKDF (reference sequence). Losses at the gene ends were 5 bases for V and 2 bases for J; bases not matched to a gene: 15. The variable domain in full, completed from reference TRBV15 and TRBJ2-5, reads DAMVIQNPRYQVTQFGKPVTLSCSQTLNHNVMYWYQQKSSQAPKLLFHYYDKDFNNEADTPDNFQSRRPNTSFCFLDIRSPGLGDTAMYLCATSQEASGGPRQETQYFGPGTRLLVL.

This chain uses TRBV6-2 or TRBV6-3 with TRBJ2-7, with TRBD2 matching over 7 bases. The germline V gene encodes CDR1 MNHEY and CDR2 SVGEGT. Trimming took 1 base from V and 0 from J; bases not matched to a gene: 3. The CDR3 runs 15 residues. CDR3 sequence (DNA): TGTGCCAGCAGTTACTTCCCTAGCGGCTCCTACGAGCAGTACTTC. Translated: CASSYFPSGSYEQYF.

The CDR3 loop is CASSSLWTEAFF. The CDR3 DNA reads TGTGCCAGCAGCTCGCTATGGACTGAAGCTTTCTTT. The chain has TRBV5-4 and TRBJ1-1; no clear D gene. Germline CDR1 SGHNT, CDR2 YYREEE (reference sequence). Trimming stripped 3 bases from V and 5 bases from J, with 8 bases between. CDR3 length equals 12 residues. Full variable domain (remainder filled in from reference TRBV5-4 and TRBJ1-1): ETGVTQSPTHLIKTRGQQVTLRCSSQSGHNTVSWYQQALGQGPQFIFQYYREEENGRGNFPPRFSGLQFPNYSSELNVNALELDDSALYLCASSSLWTEAFFGQGTRLTVV.

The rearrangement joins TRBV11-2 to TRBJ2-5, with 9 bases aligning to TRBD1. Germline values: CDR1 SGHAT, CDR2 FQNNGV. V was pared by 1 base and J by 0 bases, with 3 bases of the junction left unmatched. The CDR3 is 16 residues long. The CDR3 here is CASSLGGQGYQETQYF. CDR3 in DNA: TGTGCCAGCAGCTTAGGTGGACAGGGGTACCAAGAGACCCAGTACTTC.